One and the same sample provided the 23 T cell receptor beta chains below, sequenced in a study of OX40 agonist ivuxolimab in advanced cancers. The table came from immunoSEQ multiplex PCR; TCRdb's copy has only in-frame clones and leaves some out. Of about 19,000 clones in the sample, roughly 90% were seen once. The sample here was CD4+ or CD8+ T cells sorted from blood, taken in a trial of the OX40 agonist ivuxolimab. These receptors were taken from an adult with an advanced solid tumor such as melanoma, head and neck, liver or kidney cancer.

The chain is built from TRBV6-1 and TRBJ1-2; D is possibly TRBD1 (5 bases). The CDR3 covers 12 residues. Deletions cut 6 bases from V and 3 bases from J, with 8 bases between. Germline CDR1 MNHNS, CDR2 SASEGT. In DNA, the CDR3 is TGTGCCAGCAGCGGGGGTTACTATGGCTACACCTTC. This translates into CASSGGYYGYTF.

The chain joins TRBV18 to TRBJ2-3, with a tentative D call TRBD2 (5 bases). The V gene lost 2 bases and the J gene lost 5 bases, with 14 bases spanning the gap. The CDR3 is 15 amino acids. The germline V gene has CDR1 KGHSH and CDR2 LQKENI. As DNA, the CDR3 is TGTGCCAGCTCACCAACGGCTCCGGGGAGAGATACGCAGTATTTT. It encodes CASSPTAPGRDTQYF.

A single count supports this clone. The rearrangement uses TRBV29-1 and TRBJ2-1; TRBD2 agrees at 11 bases. The V gene end was trimmed by 4 bases and the J gene end by 6 bases; junction bases not matched to a gene: 8. The CDR3 covers 15 residues. Germline values: CDR1 SQVTM, CDR2 ANQGSEA. The chain's CDR3 is CSVALLAGESNEQFF. DNA of the CDR3: TGCAGCGTTGCCCTACTAGCGGGGGAGAGCAATGAGCAGTTCTTC.

The chain recombines TRBV7-9 with TRBJ2-1; 7 bases match TRBD1. CDR3 length equals 17 residues. After removal of 5 bases from V and 0 bases from J, the junction contained 10 bases not matched to a gene. Germline V gene lookup returns CDR1 SEHNR and CDR2 FQNEAQ (reference sequence). CDR3 in amino acids: CASSPPRQGSSYNEQFF. CDR3 bases: TGTGCCAGCAGCCCCCCCAGACAGGGCAGCTCCTACAATGAGCAGTTCTTC.

The chain uses TRBV6-5 and TRBJ2-7; TRBD1 might be the D (6 bases). The CDR3 covers 13 residues. The germline V and J ends were trimmed by 2 bases and 2 bases, with 7 bases remaining between them. Germline V lookup: CDR1 MNHEY, CDR2 SVGAGI. CDR3 nucleotides: TGTGCCAGCAGTTACAACAGGGCCTACGAGCAGTACTTC. Protein product: CASSYNRAYEQYF.

The rearrangement joins TRBV10-2 to TRBJ1-3, with a possible D match to TRBD1 (5 bases). The CDR3 extends over 12 amino acids. V lost 5 bases and J 8 bases, leaving 10 bases between the germline ends. Germline V gene lookup returns CDR1 WSHSY and CDR2 SAAADI. The CDR3 sequence: CASSTGGDTIYF. DNA for the CDR3: TGCGCCAGCAGTACCGGGGGGGACACCATATATTTT.

V gene TRBV10-3 combines with J gene TRBJ1-5; tentative D call: TRBD1 (5 bases). The V and J ends lost 9 bases and 2 bases respectively, with 23 bases between them. The CDR3 runs 17 residues. Germline CDR1 ENHRY, CDR2 SYGVKD. The CDR3 sequence: CAIRGTRQEAGNQPQHF. CDR3 nucleotide sequence: TGTGCCATTCGGGGGACGCGGCAGGAAGCGGGCAATCAGCCCCAGCATTTT.

This clone has more than one count but fewer than ten. The genes are TRBV5-1 and TRBJ1-1; 7 nucleotides match TRBD1. The germline gives CDR1 SGHRS, CDR2 YFSETQ. V dropped 2 bases and J dropped 0; count of bases not matched to a gene: 4. The CDR3 is 15 residues long. CDR3 coding DNA: TGCGCCAGCAGCTTTTGGGACAGAATGAACACTGAAGCTTTCTTT. The encoded protein is CASSFWDRMNTEAFF.

The V gene is TRBV9, the J gene TRBJ1-3; D might be TRBD1 (6 bases). Per the germline V gene, CDR1 is SGDLS and CDR2 is YYNGEE. Trimming took off 0 bases at V and 1 base at J, with 8 bases between the two ends. CDR3 length: 15 amino acids. In DNA form, the CDR3 reads TGTGCCAGCAGCGTAGGAGGGGGGTCTGGAAACACCATATATTTT. Protein sequence: CASSVGGGSGNTIYF.

This chain joins TRBV2 and TRBJ1-5, with no clear D. The CDR3 contains 16 residues. Germline V gene data show CDR1 as SNHLY and CDR2 as FYNNEI. V was trimmed by 9 bases and J by 0 bases, leaving 18 bases between them. As DNA, the CDR3 is TGTGCCAGTCTGGATCTAGAGGTTAATAGCAATCAGCCCCAGCATTTT. Protein: CASLDLEVNSNQPQHF. Full variable domain (rest looked up from reference TRBV2 and TRBJ1-5): EPEVTQTPSHQVTQMGQEVILRCVPISNHLYFYWYRQILGQKVEFLVSFYNNEISEKSEIFDDQFSVERPDGSNFTLKIRSTKLEDSAMYFCASLDLEVNSNQPQHFGDGTRLSIL.

This chain joins TRBV7-8 and TRBJ2-5; no definite D call. Trimming stripped 5 bases from V and 2 bases from J, with 3 bases between. From germline, CDR1 is SGHVS and CDR2 FQNEAQ. The CDR3 totals 11 residues. DNA for the CDR3: TGTGCCAGCAGCCCGCAAGAGACCCAGTACTTC. It codes for CASSPQETQYF.

The gene calls are TRBV9 and TRBJ2-1; TRBD2 agrees at 8 bases. Germline V CDR1 and CDR2: SGDLS, YYNGEE. Trimming cost V 0 bases and J 4 bases; bases outside gene matches: 3. CDR3 length equals 15 residues. CDR3 sequence reads: CASSVGGGSYNEQFF. The DNA for the CDR3 is TGTGCCAGCAGCGTAGGCGGGGGGTCTTACAATGAGCAGTTCTTC.

The V and J genes are TRBV4-1 and TRBJ2-7; 7 bases line up with TRBD2. Per germline, CDR1 MGHRA and CDR2 YSYEKL. The CDR3 extends over 14 amino acids. J gave up 2 bases and V 3 bases, and 4 bases lay outside the gene matches. CDR3 residues: CASSHELAAYEQYF. The CDR3, as DNA: TGCGCCAGCAGCCATGAGCTAGCGGCCTACGAGCAGTACTTC.

This clone turned up a few times. In DNA form, the CDR3 reads TGTGCCAGCAGCCAATTAACCGGACAGGGATCGATTGAGCAGTACTTC. It translates to CASSQLTGQGSIEQYF. The V and J genes are TRBV14 and TRBJ2-7; 8 bases align to TRBD1. J gave up 7 bases and V 2 bases, and 13 bases lay outside the gene matches. This CDR3 has 16 amino acids. From germline, CDR1 is SGHDN and CDR2 FVKESK.

V and J are TRBV18 and TRBJ2-3; D gene unclear. This CDR3 is 16 amino acids long. V dropped 1 base and J dropped 0 bases, with 11 bases sitting between them. Germline V CDR1 and CDR2: KGHSH, LQKENI. The CDR3 region is CASSPRSITSTDTQYF. The CDR3 bases are TGTGCCAGCTCACCACGATCAATAACTAGCACAGATACGCAGTATTTT.

The V and J genes are TRBV18 and TRBJ2-2; D is perhaps TRBD1 (6 bases). V lost 6 bases and J 0 bases, leaving 14 bases between the germline ends. Germline V CDR1 and CDR2: KGHSH, LQKENI. This CDR3 is built from 16 residues. The CDR3 here is CASSRSGHSNTGELFF. The CDR3 DNA sequence: TGTGCCAGCTCCAGATCGGGACATTCGAACACCGGGGAGCTGTTTTTT.

This chain connects TRBV5-1 to TRBJ2-6; D unresolved. This CDR3 is 18 amino acids long. CDR1 and CDR2 from the germline V gene are SGHRS and YFSETQ. Trimming shortened V by 2 bases and J by 0 bases, and 15 bases separated the two germline ends. The CDR3 protein is CASSFEERYNSGANVLTF. CDR3 bases: TGCGCCAGCAGCTTCGAGGAGAGATATAACTCTGGGGCCAACGTCCTGACTTTC.

This sequence joins TRBV27 and TRBJ2-7; 8 positions match TRBD1. The germline gives CDR1 MNHEY, CDR2 SMNVEV (reference sequence). CDR3 length equals 15 residues. Trimming cost V 6 bases and J 5 bases; bases outside gene matches: 12. The CDR3 DNA reads TGTGCCAGCAGGGAGAGGACAGGGTTCATGAACGAGCAGTACTTC. It translates to CASRERTGFMNEQYF.

This clone was seen once. J is TRBJ2-7 and V is TRBV4-1; D is unresolved. CDR1 MGHRA and CDR2 YSYEKL come from the germline V gene. CDR3 length: 13 amino acids. The V and J ends lost 1 base and 0 bases respectively, with 4 bases between them. DNA for the CDR3: TGCGCCAGCAGCCAAGCTAGCTCCTACGAGCAGTACTTC. It specifies CASSQASSYEQYF.

The J gene is TRBJ1-2, the V gene TRBV27; no clear D gene. The CDR3 loop spans 13 amino acids. V was shortened by 3 bases and J by 0 bases, with 5 bases between the two germline ends. CDR1 and CDR2 (germline): MNHEY, SMNVEV (reference sequence). For the CDR3, the DNA is TGTGCCAGCAGTTTCGGAGCTAACTATGGCTACACCTTC. Amino acid sequence: CASSFGANYGYTF.

The V call is TRBV5-1, the J call TRBJ1-1; 7 nucleotides match TRBD1. The CDR3 consists of 14 residues. CDR1 SGHRS and CDR2 YFSETQ come from the germline V gene. V shed 4 bases, J shed 2 bases, and the junction held 5 bases outside the gene matches. The CDR3 sequence is CASSPTGYNTEAFF. Here the CDR3 DNA reads TGCGCCAGCAGCCCGACAGGGTATAACACTGAAGCTTTCTTT. Using reference TRBV5-1 and TRBJ1-1 for the parts outside the CDR3, the full variable domain is KAGVTQTPRYLIKTRGQQVTLSCSPISGHRSVSWYQQTPGQGLQFLFEYFSETQRNKGNFPGRFSGRQFSNSRSEMNVSTLELGDSALYLCASSPTGYNTEAFFGQGTRLTVV.

This chain uses TRBV27 with TRBJ2-5; 8 nucleotides agree with TRBD1. Gene TRBJ2-7 matches the end of the DNA better, so the J call may be wrong. Germline V gene sequence: CDR1 MNHEY, CDR2 SMNVEV (reference sequence). The CDR3 is 15 residues long. The CDR3 DNA is TGTGCCAGCAGTTTCTCTGGGACAGGCCCTTACGAGCAGTACTTC. Translated, it gives CASSFSGTGPYEQYF.

The rearrangement joins TRBV10-3 to TRBJ2-5; D gene unclear. Germline CDR1 is ENHRY and CDR2 is SYGVKD. This CDR3 region has 16 residues. The germline V and J ends were trimmed by 3 bases and 2 bases, with 16 bases remaining between them. The DNA of the CDR3 is TGTGCCATCAGTGACGTATCGCAGGCAATTCAAGAGACCCAGTACTTC. It encodes CAISDVSQAIQETQYF.